This T cell receptor (beta chain) appears in the sequencing data of a study of blood T cell repertoires in COVID-19. Study in general: Spain, Italy and the United States supplied samples that represented acute and convalescent COVID-19. T cells, B-cell-depleted T cells, or PBMCs supplied cDNA or gDNA.

The germline V gene has CDR1 SGHKS and CDR2 YYEKEE (reference sequence). The trim removed 0 bases at V and 4 bases at J, leaving 6 bases unmatched. CDR3 length equals 16 residues. How the authors handled the data: Estimates of nucleated cell counts were drawn from the amplification of reference gene primers. The table came from immunoSEQ multiplex PCR; TCRdb's copy has only in-frame clones and leaves some out. The DNA was the basis for D and trimming; V, J and clone size are from that table. The data show a few hundred thousand clones, roughly nine tenths seen once. The clonotype was recovered from a woman in her 30s who had recovered from COVID-19. This chain uses TRBV5-5 with TRBJ2-2; 7 bases align to TRBD2. The sequenced material came from PBMCs or T cells enriched from blood (not recorded which). DNA of the CDR3: TGTGCCAGCAGCTTGGGGGCACGGGGGGTCACCGGGGAGCTGTTTTTT. Its protein product is CASSLGARGVTGELFF.